This TCR beta chain was recovered during a study of human T cells and chemical hapten exposure. Background on the study: Affected patients, primarily female, had alopecia areata, totalis or universalis.

The germline CDR1 and CDR2 sequences are SGDLS and YYNGEE. The CDR3 runs to 14 residues. V shed 5 bases and J 14 bases; nucleotides not matched to a gene: 14. TCRdb redid the calling of the RACE reads with MiXCR, one entry per CDR3 protein. This table holds around 380,000 distinct CDR3 sequences, approximately 5.1% found once. This clonotype was observed many times. The time point: patch test 1, 2 weeks after DPC sensitization. Treatment given: therapeutic diphenylcyclopropenone sensitization with weekly scalp DPC. Prior to application of each patch test, blood was drawn. Unseparated into fractions, whole blood served as the source from which total RNA was extracted.

The sequence derives from a woman between 50 and 59 years old with alopecia areata. Some clones in this sample may be carry-over from other donors' samples. The genes are TRBV9 and TRBJ1-2; 11 bases map to TRBD1. Specimen: whole blood, collected in connection with sensitization to the hapten diphenylcyclopropenone (DPC). CDR3 DNA: TGTGCCAGCAGAACATTACCCGGGACAGGGGGAATTACCTTC. This sequence encodes CASRTLPGTGGITF.